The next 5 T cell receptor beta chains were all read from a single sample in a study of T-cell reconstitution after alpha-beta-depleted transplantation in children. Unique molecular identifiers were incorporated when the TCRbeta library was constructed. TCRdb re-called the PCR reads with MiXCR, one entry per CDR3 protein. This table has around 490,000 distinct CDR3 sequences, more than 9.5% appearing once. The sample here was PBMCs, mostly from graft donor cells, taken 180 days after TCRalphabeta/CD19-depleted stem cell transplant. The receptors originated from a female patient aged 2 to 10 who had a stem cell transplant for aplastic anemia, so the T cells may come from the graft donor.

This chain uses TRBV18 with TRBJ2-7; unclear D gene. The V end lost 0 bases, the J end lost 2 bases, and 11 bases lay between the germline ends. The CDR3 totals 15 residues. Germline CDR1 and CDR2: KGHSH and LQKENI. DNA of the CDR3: TGTGCCAGCTCACCACCGGGGAAATCCCCCTACGAGCAGTACTTC. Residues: CASSPPGKSPYEQYF.

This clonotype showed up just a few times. The CDR3 DNA follows: TGTGCCAGCAGCTTTGACGGGGGTCGGAATCAGCCCCAGCATTTT. Translated, it gives CASSFDGGRNQPQHF. V is TRBV7-2 and J is TRBJ1-5; weak D call: TRBD1 (5 bases). Trimming took 3 bases from V and 4 from J, leaving 13 bases between them. The CDR3 is 15 amino acids. The germline gives CDR1 SGHTA, CDR2 FQGNSA.

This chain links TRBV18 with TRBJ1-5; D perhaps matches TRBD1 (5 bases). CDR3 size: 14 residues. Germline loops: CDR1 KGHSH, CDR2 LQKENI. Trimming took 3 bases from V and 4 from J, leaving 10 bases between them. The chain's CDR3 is CASSPDSLNQPQHF. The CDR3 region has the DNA TGTGCCAGCTCACCCGACAGCCTAAATCAGCCCCAGCATTTT.

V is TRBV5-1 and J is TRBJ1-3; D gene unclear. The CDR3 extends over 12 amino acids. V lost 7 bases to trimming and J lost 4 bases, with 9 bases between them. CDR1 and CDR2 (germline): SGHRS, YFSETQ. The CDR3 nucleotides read TGCGCCAGCGAGGACGGAGGAAACACCATATATTTT. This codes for CASEDGGNTIYF.

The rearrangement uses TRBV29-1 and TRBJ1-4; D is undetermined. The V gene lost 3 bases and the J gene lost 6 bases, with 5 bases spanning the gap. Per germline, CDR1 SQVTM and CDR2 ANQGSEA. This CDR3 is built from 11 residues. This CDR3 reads CSVERYEKLFF. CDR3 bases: TGCAGCGTTGAGCGTTATGAAAAACTGTTTTTT.